This passage covers 15 T cell receptor beta chains from one sample sequenced in a study of cytomegalovirus exposure and HLA in healthy donors (dated by TCRdb to the late 2010s). Library method: the immunoSEQ multiplex PCR assay. For the multiplex PCR, a mixture combining 60 forward primers for TCR Vbeta segments and 13 reverse primers for TCR Jbeta segments was used. Here the immuneACCESS table is served through TCRdb, limited to in-frame sequences with V and J called. Missing clones are a known gap in these copies; in checked studies unresolved V genes cover under half, and the rest lacks a known reason. Here the sample has approximately 180,000 clones; roughly four fifths occur a single time. The top ten clones comprise 4.8% of the sample. The sequencing input was PBMCs. The receptors were gathered from a girl aged 5-17 years in good health and CMV-seropositive.

This clone has a handful of counts. V usage is TRBV2 and J usage is TRBJ1-6; D may be TRBD1 (5 bases). The CDR3 is made up of 16 amino acids. Germline V gene sequence: CDR1 SNHLY, CDR2 FYNNEI. V shed 6 bases and J shed 0 bases, with 12 bases lying between them. CDR3 loop: CASRGRGSSYNSPLHF. The CDR3 DNA is TGTGCCAGCAGGGGGCGGGGGAGCTCCTATAATTCACCCCTCCACTTT.

V and J are TRBV4-1 and TRBJ2-1; D is ambiguous. The germline gives CDR1 MGHRA, CDR2 YSYEKL. V lost 3 bases and J lost 4, with 16 bases in between. The CDR3 is 16 amino acids. The CDR3 coding sequence is TGCGCCAGCAGCCACGTCATAATGGTAGAGTACAATGAGCAGTTCTTC. It translates to CASSHVIMVEYNEQFF.

The chain joins TRBV19 to TRBJ1-2; 9 bases fit TRBD1. Germline trimming cut 5 bases from V and 6 bases from J; bases unmatched to any gene: 7. CDR3 length: 14 amino acids. CDR1 and CDR2 (germline): LNHDA, SQIVND (reference sequence). This CDR3 is CASSFMTGGNGYTF. CDR3 nucleotide sequence: TGTGCCAGTAGTTTCATGACAGGGGGTAATGGCTACACCTTC.

V is TRBV6-6 and J is TRBJ2-2; TRBD2 is a possible D gene (5 bases). This CDR3 region has 16 residues. V was clipped by 2 bases and J by 6 bases, with 16 bases between them. Germline V CDR1 and CDR2: MNHNY, SVGAGI (reference sequence). The CDR3 DNA reads as TGTGCCAGCAGTTACCCAATTCCTGGGGAGTCCGGGGAGCTGTTTTTT. The encoded protein is CASSYPIPGESGELFF.

This sequence joins TRBV30 and TRBJ2-1; D might be TRBD1 (6 bases). Germline V gene lookup returns CDR1 GTSNPN and CDR2 SVGIG (reference sequence). The CDR3 contains 12 residues. V shed 0 bases and J shed 12 bases, with 12 bases lying between them. CDR3 DNA: TGTGCCTGGAGTGTATGGGGGCAAGGGCAGTTCTTC. It is translated as CAWSVWGQGQFF.

The chain combines TRBV27 with TRBJ2-7; 7 nucleotides match TRBD1. Germline trimming cut 5 bases from V and 3 bases from J; bases unmatched to any gene: 10. There are 15 residues in the CDR3. Germline CDR1 and CDR2: MNHEY and SMNVEV (reference sequence). The DNA for the CDR3 is TGTGCCAGCAGTCCCATGTGGCAGGGGGTCTACGAGCAGTACTTC. This codes for CASSPMWQGVYEQYF.

The rearrangement joins TRBV19 to TRBJ2-5, with D perhaps TRBD2 (6 bases). This CDR3 has 15 residues. With 2 bases removed from V and 3 bases from J, the gap between germline ends came to 13 bases. Germline CDR1 is LNHDA and CDR2 is SQIVND (reference sequence). The CDR3 DNA is TGTGCCAGTAGTATACAACTGCGACTAGAAGAGACCCAGTACTTC. This sequence encodes CASSIQLRLEETQYF.

This sequence joins TRBV5-8 and TRBJ1-1, with D possibly TRBD1 on 6 matching bases. The CDR3 extends over 16 amino acids. Trimming left V 3 bases short and J 4 bases short, with 19 bases between. Germline lookup yields CDR1 SGHTS and CDR2 YDEGEE. CDR3 in DNA: TGTGCCAGCAGCTGGGGGATAGGGGGATCCCCCACTGAAGCTTTCTTT. Translation: CASSWGIGGSPTEAFF.

J is TRBJ1-5 and V is TRBV5-4; 7 nucleotides match TRBD1. J was trimmed by 3 bases and V by 6 bases; bases with no gene match: 9. The CDR3 is 15 residues long. CDR1 and CDR2 (germline): SGHNT, YYREEE (reference sequence). The DNA of the CDR3 is TGTGCCAGCAACGTAATTGACAGGGACAATCAGCCCCAGCATTTT. It is translated as CASNVIDRDNQPQHF.

The chain uses TRBV30 and TRBJ1-1; 8 nucleotides line up with TRBD1. This CDR3 has 12 residues. Germline lookup yields CDR1 GTSNPN and CDR2 SVGIG (reference sequence). V gave up 4 bases and J gave up 7 bases; unmatched junction bases: 5. The CDR3 coding sequence is TGTGCCTGGATCTACAGGGGGAATGAAGCTTTCTTT. Translating gives CAWIYRGNEAFF.

The rearrangement joins TRBV7-9 to TRBJ1-2; tentatively, D is TRBD1 (6 bases). V was shortened by 4 bases and J by 8 bases, with 17 bases between the two germline ends. Germline lookup yields CDR1 SEHNR and CDR2 FQNEAQ (reference sequence). This CDR3 has 14 residues. CDR3 sequence reads: CASSYTEQGDGYTF. In DNA, the CDR3 is TGTGCCAGCAGCTATACGGAACAGGGTGACGGCTACACCTTC.

This rearrangement joins TRBV6-5 to TRBJ1-1, with 10 bases identical to TRBD1. The V segment lost 5 bases and the J segment 0 bases; nucleotides outside the gene matches: 0. The V gene's germline CDR1 is MNHEY and CDR2 SVGAGI. There are 14 residues in the CDR3. CDR3 sequence reads: CASSDRGLNTEAFF. DNA for the CDR3: TGTGCCAGCAGTGACAGGGGGCTGAACACTGAAGCTTTCTTT.

The chain combines TRBV4-1 with TRBJ2-7, with TRBD1 as a possible D gene (5 bases). The CDR3 sequence is 14 residues long. Germline V gives CDR1 MGHRA, CDR2 YSYEKL. V was trimmed by 1 base and J by 1 base, leaving 8 bases between them. For the CDR3, the DNA is TGCGCCAGCAGCCAAGCGCAGGGATCCTACGAGCAGTACTTC. It yields the protein CASSQAQGSYEQYF.

The J gene is TRBJ2-7, the V gene TRBV10-3, with 7 bases lining up with TRBD1. The CDR3 totals 13 residues. The germline V gene has CDR1 ENHRY and CDR2 SYGVKD. J was trimmed by 3 bases and V by 4 bases; bases with no gene match: 3. The CDR3 region has the DNA TGTGCCATCAGTGCTAGACAGGGCTACGAGCAGTACTTC. Amino acids: CAISARQGYEQYF.

This clone was recorded once. The rearrangement joins TRBV19 to TRBJ2-3; D unresolved. Trimming removed 4 bases at V and 1 base at J, with 6 bases between. Germline CDR1 is LNHDA and CDR2 is SQIVND (reference sequence). The CDR3 runs to 13 residues. In DNA, the CDR3 is TGTGCCAGTAGTACGAGAGGCACAGATACGCAGTATTTT. It codes for CASSTRGTDTQYF.